This TCR beta chain was captured by sequencing in a study of blood T cell repertoires in COVID-19. Looking at the study overall: The origin of the acute and convalescent COVID-19 samples was the United States, Italy and Spain.

In the original processing: From reference gene primer amplification, estimates of nucleated cell counts were derived. Clones were sequenced by immunoSEQ multiplex PCR, and TCRdb holds only the in-frame ones, with some missing. V and J calls and clone size are as listed in that table; D and trimming were resolved from the DNA. The data contain 360,000 or so clones, roughly 86% of them seen just once; the ten biggest clones take up 1.7%. This CDR3 has 14 residues. Trimming shortened V by 6 bases and J by 0 bases, and 11 bases separated the two germline ends. CDR1 is MRHNA and CDR2 is SNTAGT in the germline V gene.

This chain uses TRBV6-4 with TRBJ1-1; a possible D gene is TRBD1 (6 bases). The sample comprised PBMCs or T cells enriched from blood (not recorded which). This receptor was obtained from a woman in her thirties who had recovered from COVID-19. For the CDR3, the DNA is TGTGCCAGCAGAGAGACAGGATTGAACACTGAAGCTTTCTTT. Translation: CASRETGLNTEAFF.